The sequence of this T cell receptor (beta chain) was determined in a study of CD8 T cells in ankylosing spondylitis. Findings and limits, study-wide: Disease-linked clones reportedly showed significant enrichment in matched ankylosing spondylitis synovial fluid. Typical of ankylosing spondylitis blood, it appeared, was a TCR beta motif of several highly homologous variants.

The CDR3 is 14 amino acids. V was pared by 5 bases and J by 3 bases, with 7 bases of the junction left unmatched. From germline, CDR1 is SQVTM and CDR2 ANQGSEA. A single count supports this clonotype. Antigen: not known. TCRdb re-derived calls from the 5' RACE reads in MiXCR, one entry per CDR3 protein. There are a few hundred thousand distinct CDR3 sequences in the sample; 11% occur only once, and roughly 9% lies in the top ten. The sequence derives from a female donor with ankylosing spondylitis or in good health (not recorded which). Sequencing used blood, either unsorted or a sorted T cell fraction (not recorded which). The rearrangement uses TRBV29-1 and TRBJ2-3; 8 bases match TRBD2. The CDR3 is CSVSLVAGTDTQYF. The CDR3 bases are TGCAGCGTTAGTCTGGTAGCGGGAACAGATACGCAGTATTTT.